What follows are 2 T cell receptor beta chains derived from one specimen sequenced in a study of cytomegalovirus exposure and HLA in healthy donors. 60 Vbeta and 13 Jbeta primers were used in PCR. The assay was immunoSEQ multiplex PCR, and TCRdb's table has in-frame clones only and misses some. The data hold some 120,000 clones, with 60% to 85% observed a single time. Sequenced: PBMCs. The receptor source for this set is a female donor in good health and CMV-seronegative.

This chain links TRBV5-1 with TRBJ1-1; D is unresolved. In germline, CDR1 is SGHRS, CDR2 YFSETQ. Trimming took 3 bases from V and 2 from J, leaving 17 bases between them. This CDR3 is 16 amino acids long. CDR3 loop: CASSSGPVGANTEAFF. The CDR3 DNA follows: TGCGCCAGCAGCTCTGGACCCGTGGGAGCCAACACTGAAGCTTTCTTT. Based on the CDR3 plus reference TRBV5-1 and TRBJ1-1, the full variable domain is KAGVTQTPRYLIKTRGQQVTLSCSPISGHRSVSWYQQTPGQGLQFLFEYFSETQRNKGNFPGRFSGRQFSNSRSEMNVSTLELGDSALYLCASSSGPVGANTEAFFGQGTRLTVV.

As DNA, the CDR3 is TGTGCCAGTAGTATTGGGGCAGGGGAAGAGACCCAGTACTTC. Its translation: CASSIGAGEETQYF. The V call is TRBV19, the J call TRBJ2-5, with a tentative D call TRBD1 (6 bases). This CDR3 region has 14 residues. With 3 bases removed from V and 3 bases from J, the gap between germline ends came to 11 bases. Germline CDR1 LNHDA, CDR2 SQIVND (reference sequence).